This record looks at one TCR beta chain sequence and its context. The entry originates in a study of cytomegalovirus exposure and HLA in healthy donors. CDR1 MDHEN and CDR2 SYDVKM come from the germline V gene. Trimming shortened V by 6 bases and J by 2 bases, and 10 bases separated the two germline ends. This CDR3 has 13 residues. Sequenced by immunoSEQ multiplex PCR; TCRdb stores in-frame clones only, minus some. The data show some 120,000 clones, about 96% seen once. This sequence was found in a man aged 18 to 30 in good health and CMV-seronegative. This chain joins TRBV28 and TRBJ1-1; D ambiguous. The sample taken for sequencing was PBMCs. The CDR3 here is CASSEQSNTEAFF. Here the CDR3 DNA reads TGTGCCAGCAGCGAACAGTCAAACACTGAAGCTTTCTTT.